This T cell receptor (beta chain) came from a study of cytotoxic CD8 clonotypes in ibrutinib-treated CLL. The study's findings and limits: Clonality went up at the time of ibrutinib response, stayed stable in sustained remission, and later dropped back toward its baseline level at progression.

Trimming took 6 bases from V and 9 from J; bases not matched to a gene: 8. The CDR3 spans 15 residues. Germline V gene data show CDR1 as SNHLY and CDR2 as FYNNEI. Targeted sequencing depth ranged from 1 in 200,000 to 1 in 1 million T cells. Repertoires were generated with immunoSEQ multiplex PCR, while TCRdb's copy carries only in-frame clones and drops some. Among roughly 200,000 clones listed, about 72% were seen once. With regard to this clone: Its antigen is not identified.

This receptor was obtained from a human donor with chronic lymphocytic leukemia. The sample here was PBMCs, taken after 24 months of ibrutinib treatment. The chain combines TRBV2 with TRBJ2-1, with 13 positions matching TRBD2. Here the CDR3 DNA reads TGTGCCAGCAGGGGGACTAGCGGGATAGGGAGTGAGCAGTTCTTC. As protein: CASRGTSGIGSEQFF.